This entry is about one T cell receptor beta chain. There is no known antigen for this receptor. Per-nucleotide qualities are absent, and no much larger clonotype sits a single base away. This sample was included in a study of a mutant IDH1 vaccine in newly diagnosed glioma (dated by TCRdb to the early 2020s). Some background on the complete study: Patients were given eight vaccinations, in weeks 1, 3, 5, 7, 11, 15, 19 and 23, which matched visits V03 through V10. Peripheral blood samples were drawn at six visits, namely V03 (baseline), V05, V07, V10, V12 and V13. Longitudinal TCRB deep sequencing was done for some 26 treated patients, wherever samples were available for exploratory analyses. Vaccination began 4-6 weeks after radiotherapy alone, or alongside temozolomide cycles in the chemotherapy-containing groups. Prior to enrollment, patients had been given standard therapy consisting of radiotherapy alone, temozolomide alone, or radiochemotherapy with temozolomide, with the combination given to most patients. The roughly 35 treated patients were around 62% male and approximately 40% female, with a mean age of approximately 40 years.

The library was built by means of the immunoSEQ multiplex PCR assay. Following the manufacturer's protocol, the hsTCRB Kit was used to amplify rearranged TCR beta chain sequences. TCRB libraries were sequenced on an Illumina MiSeq. Per the source publication's procedure: The kit vendor's proprietary platform handled demultiplexing, trimming and gene mapping. Not all clones reach the TCRdb copy of this immuneACCESS table, which keeps in-frame sequences only. Checked studies attribute under half of the gap to unresolved V genes and leave the rest unexplained. Clone size and the V and J calls come from that table; the DNA yielded D and trimming. Recorded for this sample are about 130,000 clones; 80% of them occurred a single time. The ten most abundant clones make up under 7% of the sample. On the study overall, not on this receptor specifically: Selection of PBMC samples for TCRB deep sequencing was based on availability. Immune responses induced by the vaccine were seen in 90% to 95% of patients across multiple MHC alleles. No apparent relationship was observed between pseudoprogression and alterations in the top peripheral T cell clonotypes detected by TCRB sequencing. The authors noted that analyses of patient blood samples could not be reproduced because of sample limitations.

The time point label of this sample denotes: week 11, during vaccination. Each vaccine dose was 300 ug of a 20-mer mutant IDH1 peptide in Montanide, given subcutaneously with topical imiquimod. The donors had newly diagnosed IDH1-mutant astrocytomas of WHO grade 3 or 4 that showed loss of nuclear ATRX. The samples were drawn from NOA16, a multicentre, single-arm, open-label phase I trial in Germany that tested a mutant IDH1 peptide vaccine in humans for the first time. Genomic DNA for TCRB sequencing was extracted from EDTA blood using the DNeasy Blood and Tissue Kit. Sequencing used PBMCs, obtained from a glioma patient whose treatment included an IDH1 peptide vaccine. The receptor comes from a man between 35 and 55 years old with glioma.

The DNA sequence is TGCGCCAGCAGCCAAGATGAGGGGCAGACTCGGGAGCTGTTTTTT. This sequence encodes CASSQDEGQTRELFF. The rearrangement joined TRBV4-1 to TRBJ2-2; the D call could be TRBD1 or TRBD2, with each sharing 5 bases. Relative to germline, V is 0 bases shorter and J is 9 bases shorter, with 14 bases between their ends. Per the germline V gene, MGHRA is the CDR1 and YSYEKL is the CDR2. The CDR3 numbers 15 residues from cysteine through phenylalanine. Only the CDR3 region is kept as DNA, spanning 45 bases read in frame from base 1.